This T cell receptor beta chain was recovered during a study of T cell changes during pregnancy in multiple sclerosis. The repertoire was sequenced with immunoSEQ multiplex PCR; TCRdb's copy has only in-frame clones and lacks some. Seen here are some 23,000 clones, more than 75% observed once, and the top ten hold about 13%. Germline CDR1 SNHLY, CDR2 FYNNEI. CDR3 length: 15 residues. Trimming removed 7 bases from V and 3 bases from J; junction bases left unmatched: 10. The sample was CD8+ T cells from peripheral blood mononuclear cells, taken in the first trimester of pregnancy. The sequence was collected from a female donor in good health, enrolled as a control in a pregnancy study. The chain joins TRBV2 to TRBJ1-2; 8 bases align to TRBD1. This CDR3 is CASIPGQGADYGYTF. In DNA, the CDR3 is TGTGCCAGCATCCCGGGCCAGGGGGCTGACTATGGCTACACCTTC.